Listed below are T cell receptor beta chains from one sample, sequenced in a study of T cells in narcolepsy. Method: immunoSEQ multiplex PCR; TCRdb's copy keeps in-frame clones and lacks some. The sample consists of 8,000 to 10,000 clones, roughly 57% of them appearing once. The sequenced material came from CD45RA- memory CD8+ T cells from PBMCs. All receptors derive from a human donor with narcolepsy. Both conserved end residues are part of each CDR3. D genes are given only for firm matches. Size tells how often a clone was seen (once, few, many) or the class of an expanded clone, and some rows leave it out.

>.|TRBV27|TRBD1|TRBJ2-1
TGTGCCAGCAGTTCGACAGGGGCCCCAAATGAGCAGTTCTTC
CASSSTGAPNEQFF
>.|TRBV4-2|.|TRBJ2-7
TGTGCCAGCAGCCAAGATGACAGTCTCTACGAGCAGTACTTC
CASSQDDSLYEQYF
>.|TRBV4-3|.|TRBJ1-1
TGCGCCAGCAGCCAAGATGGGGCAGGCACGAACACTGAAGCTTTCTTT
CASSQDGAGTNTEAFF
>.|TRBV7-9|.|TRBJ1-2
TGTGCCAGCAGCTCGCCCGGGACTGATGGCTACACCTTC
CASSSPGTDGYTF
>.|TRBV11-3|.|TRBJ1-2
TGTGCCAGCAGCTTAGAATGGGGAACTAACTATGGCTACACCTTC
CASSLEWGTNYGYTF
>few|TRBV28|TRBD1|TRBJ2-3
TGTGCCAGCAGATCGGCGCCCGGACAGGAGGTGGATACGCAGTATTTT
CASRSAPGQEVDTQYF
>.|TRBV2|.|TRBJ2-3
TGTGCCAGCAGTGACGCCCAAGCCACAGATACGCAGTATTTT
CASSDAQATDTQYF
>.|TRBV7-2|.|TRBJ1-1
TGTGCCAGCAGCGAGGGGTTCGGCACTGAAGCTTTCTTT
CASSEGFGTEAFF
>.|TRBV9|.|TRBJ1-2
TGTGCCAGCAGCGAGGAGGGGCCCCTCGGCTACACCTTC
CASSEEGPLGYTF
>.|TRBV4-3|.|TRBJ1-2
TGCGCCAGCAGCCAAGGGGCCAAAACTAACTATGGCTACACCTTC
CASSQGAKTNYGYTF
>.|TRBV11-2|TRBD2|TRBJ2-7
TGTGCCAGCAGCTTATACCCTAGCGGGGGGGCCGCGTACGAGCAGTACTTC
CASSLYPSGGAAYEQYF
>.|TRBV7-9|TRBD1|TRBJ2-7
TGTGCCAGCAGCTTAGGGGACAGGGGGTCCTACGAGCAGTACTTC
CASSLGDRGSYEQYF
>few|TRBV5-4|.|TRBJ2-2
TGTGCCAGCAGCTTGGATGGACACATGAACACCGGGGAGCTGTTTTTT
CASSLDGHMNTGELFF
>few|TRBV6-6|.|TRBJ1-1
TGTGCCAGCAGTACCCCGCTGAACACTGAAGCTTTCTTT
CASSTPLNTEAFF
>.|TRBV6-5|.|TRBJ2-7
TGTGCCAGCAGTGAAACAGAAACCTACGAGCAGTACTTC
CASSETETYEQYF
>.|TRBV4-3|TRBD2|TRBJ2-5
TGCGCCAGCAGCCAAGTTGGGGGGGAGAACCAAGAGACCCAGTACTTC
CASSQVGGENQETQYF
>.|TRBV25-1|.|TRBJ1-2
TGTGCCAGCAGTCCTCAGGGACTTGCCCCCTCCTATGGCTACACCTTC
CASSPQGLAPSYGYTF
>.|TRBV6-4|TRBD2|TRBJ2-3
TGTGCCAGCAGCCTGACTAGCGGGGGGGCAGATACGCAGTATTTT
CASSLTSGGADTQYF